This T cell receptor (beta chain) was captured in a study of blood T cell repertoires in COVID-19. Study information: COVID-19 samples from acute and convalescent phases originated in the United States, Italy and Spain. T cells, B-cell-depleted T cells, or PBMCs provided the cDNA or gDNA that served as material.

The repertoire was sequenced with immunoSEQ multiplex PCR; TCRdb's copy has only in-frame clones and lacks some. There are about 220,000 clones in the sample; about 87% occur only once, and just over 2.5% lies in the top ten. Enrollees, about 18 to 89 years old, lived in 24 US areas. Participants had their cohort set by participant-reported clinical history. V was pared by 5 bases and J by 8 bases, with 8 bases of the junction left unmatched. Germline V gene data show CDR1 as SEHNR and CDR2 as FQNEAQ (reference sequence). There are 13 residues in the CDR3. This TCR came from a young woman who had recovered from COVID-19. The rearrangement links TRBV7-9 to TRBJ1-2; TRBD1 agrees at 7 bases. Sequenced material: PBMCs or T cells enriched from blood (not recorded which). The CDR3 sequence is CASSLTGAEGYTF. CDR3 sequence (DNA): TGTGCCAGCAGCCTCACAGGGGCGGAAGGCTACACCTTC.